Listed here are 3 T cell receptor beta chains from one sample, sequenced in a study of blood T cell repertoires in COVID-19. TCRdb keeps only in-frame clones here, not all; method: immunoSEQ multiplex PCR. Among some 130,000 clones listed, roughly 90% were seen once. The sample taken for sequencing was peripheral blood. The receptors here all came from a man between 60 and 75 years old with COVID-19, enrolled during active disease.

The gene calls are TRBV19 and TRBJ1-2; D unresolved. The CDR3 runs 11 residues. The V end was cut by 4 bases, the J end by 8 bases, with 8 bases between. Germline assignment: CDR1 LNHDA and CDR2 SQIVND (reference sequence). The CDR3 nucleotides are TGTGCCAGTAGTACTCCGGGAGGCTACACCTTC. This sequence encodes CASSTPGGYTF.

The rearrangement links TRBV19 to TRBJ1-5; 8 bases fit TRBD1. CDR3 length: 17 residues. J gave up 12 bases and V 0 bases, and 16 bases lay outside the gene matches. The germline CDR1 and CDR2 sequences are LNHDA and SQIVND (reference sequence). The CDR3 bases are TGTGCCAGTAGTATAGAAATTAAGACAGGGGCCGGTAGCGGCCAGCATTTT. It yields the protein CASSIEIKTGAGSGQHF.

The chain employs TRBV5-1 and TRBJ1-2; 9 bases are shared with TRBD1. Germline values: CDR1 SGHRS, CDR2 YFSETQ. The CDR3 consists of 16 residues. The ends lost 3 bases at V and 4 bases at J; junction bases unmatched: 10. The DNA of the CDR3 is TGCGCCAGCAGCTGGGGACAGGGCGAGGGAGTCTATGGCTACACCTTC. The encoded protein is CASSWGQGEGVYGYTF. The full variable domain, rest sourced from reference TRBV5-1 and TRBJ1-2, is KAGVTQTPRYLIKTRGQQVTLSCSPISGHRSVSWYQQTPGQGLQFLFEYFSETQRNKGNFPGRFSGRQFSNSRSEMNVSTLELGDSALYLCASSWGQGEGVYGYTFGSGTRLTVV.